This TCR beta chain was found in a study of shared clonotypes between healthy human individuals. Study information: Per donor, CD8 memory used one plate, CD8 naive used two, CD4 memory used three and CD4 naive used three.

Study-wide results and caveats: Limitation of the genetic and exposure-history diversity represented came from the few donors. Sequencing of the sorted subsets was shown by rarefaction to be incomplete despite large depth.

Profiled with immunoSEQ multiplex PCR; TCRdb holds only in-frame clones, not every one. The sample yields about 2 million clones, roughly 94% seen once. The CDR3 has 15 amino acids. CDR1 is LNHDA, CDR2 SQIVND, per germline (reference sequence). Trimming at V came to 4 bases and at J to 5 bases, leaving 9 bases not matched to a gene. Remarks on this clone: What it binds is unknown.

This receptor was taken from a young man in good health. Sequencing was performed on naive CD4+ T cells sorted from blood. Subset denoted: CD45RA+ positively selected. J is TRBJ1-1 and V is TRBV19, with 8 nucleotides matching TRBD1. The CDR3 DNA is TGTGCCAGTAGTAATCACGGGACAGGAAAAACTGAAGCTTTCTTT. Its translation is CASSNHGTGKTEAFF.